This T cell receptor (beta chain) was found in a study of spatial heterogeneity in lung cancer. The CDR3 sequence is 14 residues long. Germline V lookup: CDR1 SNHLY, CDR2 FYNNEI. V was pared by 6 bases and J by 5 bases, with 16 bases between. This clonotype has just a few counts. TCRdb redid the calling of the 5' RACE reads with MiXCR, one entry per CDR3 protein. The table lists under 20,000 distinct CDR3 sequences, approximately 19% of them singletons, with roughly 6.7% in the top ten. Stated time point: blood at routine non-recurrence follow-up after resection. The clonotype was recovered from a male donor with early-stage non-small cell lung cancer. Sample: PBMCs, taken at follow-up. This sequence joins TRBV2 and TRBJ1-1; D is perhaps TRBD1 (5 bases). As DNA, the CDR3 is TGTGCCAGCAGGGGGAGTGAGGGGCGGACTGAAGCTTTCTTT. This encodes CASRGSEGRTEAFF.